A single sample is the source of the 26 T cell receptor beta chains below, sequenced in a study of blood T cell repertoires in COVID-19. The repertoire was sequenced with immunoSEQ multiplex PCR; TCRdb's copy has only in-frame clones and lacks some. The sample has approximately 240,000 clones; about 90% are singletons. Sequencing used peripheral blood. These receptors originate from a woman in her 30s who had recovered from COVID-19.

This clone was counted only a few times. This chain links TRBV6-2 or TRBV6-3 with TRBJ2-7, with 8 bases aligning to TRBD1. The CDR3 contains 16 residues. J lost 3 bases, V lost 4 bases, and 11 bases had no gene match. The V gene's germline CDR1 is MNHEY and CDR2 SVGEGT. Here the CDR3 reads CASSSLSQGAIYEQYF. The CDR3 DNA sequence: TGTGCCAGCAGTTCCTTGTCCCAGGGGGCTATCTACGAGCAGTACTTC.

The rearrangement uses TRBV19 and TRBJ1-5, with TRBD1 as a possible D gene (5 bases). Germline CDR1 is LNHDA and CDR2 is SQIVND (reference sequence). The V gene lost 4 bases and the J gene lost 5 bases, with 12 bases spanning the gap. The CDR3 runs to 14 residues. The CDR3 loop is CASSRRGADQPQHF. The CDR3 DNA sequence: TGTGCCAGTAGTAGAAGGGGTGCGGATCAGCCCCAGCATTTT.

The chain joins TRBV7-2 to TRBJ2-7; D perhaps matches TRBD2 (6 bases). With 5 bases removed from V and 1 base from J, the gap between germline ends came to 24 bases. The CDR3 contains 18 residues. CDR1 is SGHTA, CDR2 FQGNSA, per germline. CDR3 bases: TGTGCCAGCAGCCCACCCTGGGGCCTTCTCAGCGGGTCCTACGAGCAGTACTTC. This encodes CASSPPWGLLSGSYEQYF.

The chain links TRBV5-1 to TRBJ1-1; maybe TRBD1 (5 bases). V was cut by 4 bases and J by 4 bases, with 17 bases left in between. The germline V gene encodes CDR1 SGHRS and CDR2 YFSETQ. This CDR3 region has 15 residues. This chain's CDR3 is CASSRGGEGGTEAFF. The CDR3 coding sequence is TGCGCCAGCAGCAGGGGAGGGGAAGGAGGCACTGAAGCTTTCTTT. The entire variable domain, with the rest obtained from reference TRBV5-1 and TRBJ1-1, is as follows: KAGVTQTPRYLIKTRGQQVTLSCSPISGHRSVSWYQQTPGQGLQFLFEYFSETQRNKGNFPGRFSGRQFSNSRSEMNVSTLELGDSALYLCASSRGGEGGTEAFFGQGTRLTVV.

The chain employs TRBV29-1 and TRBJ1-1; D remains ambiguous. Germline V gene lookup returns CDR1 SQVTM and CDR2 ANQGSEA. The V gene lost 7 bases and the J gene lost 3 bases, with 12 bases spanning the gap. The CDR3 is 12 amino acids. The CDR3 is CSALTLDTEAFF. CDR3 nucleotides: TGCAGCGCTCTGACATTGGACACTGAAGCTTTCTTT.

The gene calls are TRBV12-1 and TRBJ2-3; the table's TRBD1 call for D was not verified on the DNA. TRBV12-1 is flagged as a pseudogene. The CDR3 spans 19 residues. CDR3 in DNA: TGTGCCAGCAGCTCCCGGACAGGGAGTTGTCAAGTTCCGACAGATACGCAGTATTTT. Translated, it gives CASSSRTGSCQVPTDTQYF.

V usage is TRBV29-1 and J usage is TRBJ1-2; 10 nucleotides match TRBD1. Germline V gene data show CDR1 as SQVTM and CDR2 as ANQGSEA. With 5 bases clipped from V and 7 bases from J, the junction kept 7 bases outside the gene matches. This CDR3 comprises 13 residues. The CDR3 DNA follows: TGCAGCGTTCTCCGGGACAGGGGCCCTGGCTACACCTTC. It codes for CSVLRDRGPGYTF.

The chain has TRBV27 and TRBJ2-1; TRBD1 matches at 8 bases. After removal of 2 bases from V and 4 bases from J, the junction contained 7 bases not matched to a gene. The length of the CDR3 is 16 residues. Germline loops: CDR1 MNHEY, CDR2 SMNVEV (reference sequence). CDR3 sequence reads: CASSLDRRDRYNEQFF. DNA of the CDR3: TGTGCCAGCAGTTTAGACAGAAGGGACAGGTACAATGAGCAGTTCTTC.

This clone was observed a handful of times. CDR3 nucleotides: TGTGCCAGCAGTCGGGCGGCGGGGGGGCCGGAGACGACGCAGTATTTT. This codes for CASSRAAGGPETTQYF. The J gene is TRBJ2-3, the V gene TRBV6-4; TRBD2 matches at 9 bases. V shed 5 bases, J shed 9 bases, and the junction held 15 bases outside the gene matches. The CDR3 is made up of 16 amino acids. The germline V gene encodes CDR1 MRHNA and CDR2 SNTAGT.

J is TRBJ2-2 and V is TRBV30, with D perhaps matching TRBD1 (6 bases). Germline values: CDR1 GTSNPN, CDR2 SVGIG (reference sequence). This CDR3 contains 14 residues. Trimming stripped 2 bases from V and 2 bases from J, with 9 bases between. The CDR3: CAWSRDTNTGELFF. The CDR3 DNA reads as TGTGCCTGGAGTCGGGACACCAACACCGGGGAGCTGTTTTTT.

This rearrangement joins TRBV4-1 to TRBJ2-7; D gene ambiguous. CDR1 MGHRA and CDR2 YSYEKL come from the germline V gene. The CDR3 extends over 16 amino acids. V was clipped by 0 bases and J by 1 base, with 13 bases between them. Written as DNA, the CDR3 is TGCGCCAGCAGCCAAGACGCGCAGGCAGGTTCCTACGAGCAGTACTTC. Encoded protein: CASSQDAQAGSYEQYF.

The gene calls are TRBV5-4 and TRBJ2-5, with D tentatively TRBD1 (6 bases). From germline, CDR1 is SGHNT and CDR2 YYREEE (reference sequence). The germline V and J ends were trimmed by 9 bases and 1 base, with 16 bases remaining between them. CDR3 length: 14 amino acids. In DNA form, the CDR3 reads TGTGCCACACACTCGGGACAAATCCAAGAGACCCAGTACTTC. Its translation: CATHSGQIQETQYF.

CDR3 sequence: CASSKSGTGASYEQYF. The CDR3 coding sequence is TGTGCCAGCAGCAAATCCGGGACAGGGGCATCCTACGAGCAGTACTTC. V usage is TRBV21-1 and J usage is TRBJ2-7; the table's D call TRBD1 went unverified against the DNA. TRBV21-1 is shown as a pseudogene. The CDR3 is made up of 16 amino acids.

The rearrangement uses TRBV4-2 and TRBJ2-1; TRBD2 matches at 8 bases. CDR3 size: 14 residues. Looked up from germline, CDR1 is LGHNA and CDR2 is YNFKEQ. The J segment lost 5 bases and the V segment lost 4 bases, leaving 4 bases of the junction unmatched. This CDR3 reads CASSLLAENNEQFF. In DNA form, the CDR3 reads TGTGCCAGCAGCCTACTAGCGGAGAACAATGAGCAGTTCTTC.

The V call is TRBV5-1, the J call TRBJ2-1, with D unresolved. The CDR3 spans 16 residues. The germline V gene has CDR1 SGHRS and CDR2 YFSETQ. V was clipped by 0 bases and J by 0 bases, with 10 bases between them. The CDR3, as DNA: TGCGCCAGCAGCTTGGAACCGCCTAGCTCCTACAATGAGCAGTTCTTC. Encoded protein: CASSLEPPSSYNEQFF.

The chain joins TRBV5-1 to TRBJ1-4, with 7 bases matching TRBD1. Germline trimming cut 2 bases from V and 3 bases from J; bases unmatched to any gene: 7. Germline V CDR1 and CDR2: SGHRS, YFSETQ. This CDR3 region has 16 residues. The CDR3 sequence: CASSFGQEFSNEKLFF. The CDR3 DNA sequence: TGCGCCAGCAGCTTTGGACAGGAGTTCTCTAATGAAAAACTGTTTTTT.

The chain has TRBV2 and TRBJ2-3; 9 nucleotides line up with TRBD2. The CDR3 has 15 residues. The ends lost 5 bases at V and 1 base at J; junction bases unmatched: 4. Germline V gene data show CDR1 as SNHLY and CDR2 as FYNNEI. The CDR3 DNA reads TGTGCCAGCAGTCCGACTAGCGGACGCACAGATACGCAGTATTTT. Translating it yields CASSPTSGRTDTQYF.

Here the CDR3 reads CASSTIAPGLNPRTQYF. The CDR3 DNA reads TGTGCCAGTAGTACTATAGCGCCGGGACTTAACCCTAGGACCCAGTACTTC. The gene calls are TRBV19 and TRBJ2-5, with TRBD2 as a possible D gene (6 bases). The CDR3 is made up of 17 amino acids. V dropped 4 bases and J dropped 7 bases, with 25 bases sitting between them. Per germline, CDR1 LNHDA and CDR2 SQIVND (reference sequence).

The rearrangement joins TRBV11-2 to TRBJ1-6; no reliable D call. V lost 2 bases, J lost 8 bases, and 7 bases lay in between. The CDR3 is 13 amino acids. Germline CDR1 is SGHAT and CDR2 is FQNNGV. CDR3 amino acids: CASSLSRDSPLHF. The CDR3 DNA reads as TGTGCCAGCAGCTTATCACGGGATTCACCCCTCCACTTT.

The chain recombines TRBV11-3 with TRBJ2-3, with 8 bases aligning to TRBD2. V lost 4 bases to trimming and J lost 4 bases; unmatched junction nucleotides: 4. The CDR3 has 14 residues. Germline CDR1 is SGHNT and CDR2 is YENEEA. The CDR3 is CASSSGGAPDTQYF. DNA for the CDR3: TGTGCCAGCAGCTCCGGGGGGGCCCCAGATACGCAGTATTTT.

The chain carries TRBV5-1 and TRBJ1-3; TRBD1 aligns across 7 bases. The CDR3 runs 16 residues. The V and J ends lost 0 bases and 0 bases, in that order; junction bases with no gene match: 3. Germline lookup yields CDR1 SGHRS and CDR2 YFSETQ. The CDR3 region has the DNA TGCGCCAGCAGCTTGGGTTGGGACAGCTCTGGAAACACCATATATTTT. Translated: CASSLGWDSSGNTIYF.

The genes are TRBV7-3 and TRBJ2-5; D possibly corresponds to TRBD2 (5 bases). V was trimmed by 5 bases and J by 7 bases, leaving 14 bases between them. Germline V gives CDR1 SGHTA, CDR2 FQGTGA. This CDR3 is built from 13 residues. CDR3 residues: CASSAGLLGTQYF. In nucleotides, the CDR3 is TGTGCCAGCAGCGCCGGACTCCTGGGGACCCAGTACTTC.

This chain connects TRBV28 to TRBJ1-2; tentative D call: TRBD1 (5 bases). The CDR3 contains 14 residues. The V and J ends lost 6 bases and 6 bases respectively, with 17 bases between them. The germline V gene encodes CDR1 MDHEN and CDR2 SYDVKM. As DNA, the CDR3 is TGTGCCAGCAGACTTAGAACGACAGCCGATGGCTACACCTTC. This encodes CASRLRTTADGYTF.

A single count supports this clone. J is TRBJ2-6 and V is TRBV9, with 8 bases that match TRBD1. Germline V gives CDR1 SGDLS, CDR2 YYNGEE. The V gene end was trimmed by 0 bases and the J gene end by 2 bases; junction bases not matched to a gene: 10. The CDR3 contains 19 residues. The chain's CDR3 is CASSVEKDRAQPGANVLTF. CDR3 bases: TGTGCCAGCAGCGTAGAAAAGGACAGGGCCCAGCCTGGGGCCAACGTCCTGACTTTC.

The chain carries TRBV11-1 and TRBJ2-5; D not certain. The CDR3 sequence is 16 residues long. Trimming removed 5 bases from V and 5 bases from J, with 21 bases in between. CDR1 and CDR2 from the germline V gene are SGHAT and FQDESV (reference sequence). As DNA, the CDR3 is TGTGCCAGCAGCCCTCGAGTGGTTCGGTTTCGGGAGACCCAGTACTTC. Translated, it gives CASSPRVVRFRETQYF.

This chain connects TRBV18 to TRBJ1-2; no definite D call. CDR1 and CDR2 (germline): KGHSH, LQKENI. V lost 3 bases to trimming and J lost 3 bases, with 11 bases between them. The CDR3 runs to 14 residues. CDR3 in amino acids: CASSPGAGYYGYTF. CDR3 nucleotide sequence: TGTGCCAGCTCACCCGGTGCAGGATACTATGGCTACACCTTC.